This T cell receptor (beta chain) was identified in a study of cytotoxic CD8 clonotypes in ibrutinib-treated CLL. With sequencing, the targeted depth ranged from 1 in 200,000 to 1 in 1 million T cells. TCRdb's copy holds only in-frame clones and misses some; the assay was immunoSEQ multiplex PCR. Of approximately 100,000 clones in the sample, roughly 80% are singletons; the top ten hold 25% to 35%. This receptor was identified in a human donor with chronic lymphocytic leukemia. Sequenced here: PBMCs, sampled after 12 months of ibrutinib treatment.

The CDR3 here is CASAGQDYEQYF. CDR3 sequence (DNA): TGTGCCAGCGCAGGGCAAGACTACGAGCAGTACTTC. The V call is TRBV19, the J call TRBJ2-7; D possibly corresponds to TRBD1 (5 bases). Trimming took off 9 bases at V and 3 bases at J, with 12 bases between the two ends. Germline assignment: CDR1 LNHDA and CDR2 SQIVND (reference sequence). CDR3 length equals 12 residues.